This TCR beta chain was documented in a study of cytomegalovirus exposure and HLA in healthy donors. Findings of the study overall: When presence/absence was analysed, sequencing depth was taken to be roughly uniform across donors. In a later analysis, several top co-occurrence clusters appeared linked to parvovirus B19, influenza, CMV and Epstein-Barr virus. Excluded: some indistinguishable V segments such as TRBV6-2 and TRBV6-3. In a later analysis, at a false discovery rate of 0.05, roughly 17,000 TCR beta sequences were associated with HLA alleles.

Regarding this clone: Its antigen remains unidentified.

Both 60 Vbeta primers and 13 Jbeta primers went into the PCR. The repertoire was sequenced with immunoSEQ multiplex PCR; TCRdb's copy has only in-frame clones and lacks some. The sample lists under 200,000 clones; less than 90% were seen once. The CDR3 is made up of 16 amino acids. J gave up 3 bases and V 6 bases, and 10 bases lay outside the gene matches. Germline-derived CDR1 and CDR2 are SGHNT and YYREEE (reference sequence). Sequences were obtained from PBMCs. This sequence joins TRBV5-4 and TRBJ2-2, with TRBD1 identical over 8 bases. This TCR came from a boy aged 2 to 10 in good health and CMV-seronegative. CDR3 loop: CASTLGQGGDTGELFF. Here the CDR3 DNA reads TGTGCCAGCACTCTTGGACAGGGTGGGGACACCGGGGAGCTGTTTTTT.